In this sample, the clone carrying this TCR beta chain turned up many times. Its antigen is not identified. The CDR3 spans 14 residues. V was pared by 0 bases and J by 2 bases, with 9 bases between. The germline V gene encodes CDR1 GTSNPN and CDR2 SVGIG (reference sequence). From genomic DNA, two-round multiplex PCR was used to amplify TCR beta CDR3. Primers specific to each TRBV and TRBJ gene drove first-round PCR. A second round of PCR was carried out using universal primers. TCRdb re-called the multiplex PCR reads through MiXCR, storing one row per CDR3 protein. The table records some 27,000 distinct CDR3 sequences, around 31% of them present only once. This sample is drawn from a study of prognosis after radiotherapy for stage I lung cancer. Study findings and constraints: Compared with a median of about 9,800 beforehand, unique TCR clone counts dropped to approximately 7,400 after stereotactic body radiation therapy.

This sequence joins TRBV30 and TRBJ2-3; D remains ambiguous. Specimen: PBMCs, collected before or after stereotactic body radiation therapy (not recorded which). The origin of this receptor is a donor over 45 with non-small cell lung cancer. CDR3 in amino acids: CAWSVFGDTDTQYF. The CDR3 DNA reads TGTGCCTGGAGTGTATTTGGGGACACAGATACGCAGTATTTT.